The 7 T cell receptor beta chains below were found in one sample sequenced in a study of regulatory T cells in long-lasting Graves disease. This sample's time point: newly diagnosed GD, antithyroid drugs for less than 3 months. The TCR library was prepared using RNA isolated from PBMCs. HTBI primers from iRepertoire and Arm-PCR of CDR3 regions yielded the TCR beta libraries. Via MiXCR, TCRdb re-called the multiplex PCR reads, giving one row per CDR3 protein. The data show 580,000 or so distinct CDR3 sequences, with 15% to 20% seen just once and about 11% held by the top ten. These data are also associated with another study on T cells in Graves' hyperthyroidism and ophthalmopathy.

The sample in question was peripheral blood mononuclear cells (PBMCs), obtained at new diagnosis, from a patient treated with antithyroid drugs. The receptors derive from a man between 18 and 35 years old with Graves disease.

This clonotype was found many times. The V gene is TRBV9, the J gene TRBJ1-2, with 7 bases fitting TRBD1. The germline V gene has CDR1 SGDLS and CDR2 YYNGEE. CDR3 length: 13 residues. V was clipped by 0 bases and J by 8 bases; unmatched bases: 4. The chain's CDR3 is CASSVEGAHGYTF. Here the CDR3 DNA reads TGTGCCAGCAGCGTAGAGGGGGCGCACGGCTACACCTTC.

This chain joins TRBV20-1 and TRBJ2-1, with 9 positions matching TRBD2. J lost 10 bases, V lost 7 bases, and 8 bases had no gene match. The CDR3 is 12 residues long. Germline CDR1 is DFQATT and CDR2 is SNEGSKA (reference sequence). The CDR3 reads CSVTGTSPEQFF. As DNA, the CDR3 is TGCAGTGTAACCGGGACTAGCCCAGAGCAGTTCTTC.

The J gene is TRBJ2-7, the V gene TRBV30; D is unclear. This CDR3 has 14 residues. Germline CDR1 GTSNPN, CDR2 SVGIG (reference sequence). The V gene lost 2 bases and the J gene lost 0 bases, with 11 bases spanning the gap. The CDR3 protein is CAWSPLGGSYEQYF. The CDR3 DNA reads TGTGCCTGGAGTCCTCTGGGCGGCTCCTACGAGCAGTACTTC.

This clonotype was observed at least ten times. Mismatch with germline at one junction end may stem from a read error. The rearrangement links TRBV12-3 or TRBV12-4 to TRBJ1-5; D is undetermined. CDR3 size: 12 residues. For the CDR3, the DNA is TGTGCCAGCAGATTAGACAATCAGCCCCAGCATTTT. Translation: CASRLDNQPQHF.

Points on this clonotype: This sequence may be a read error, since a much larger clone differs from it by one base. The J gene is TRBJ1-1, the V gene TRBV2, with TRBD1 matching over 8 bases. The trim removed 2 bases at V and 5 bases at J, leaving 4 bases unmatched. Germline CDR1 reads SNHLY; CDR2 reads FYNNEI. This CDR3 has 14 amino acids. CDR3 amino acids: CASSEYRGDTEAFF. The CDR3 bases are TGTGCCAGCAGTGAATACAGGGGGGATACTGAAGCTTTCTTT.

In its sample, this clonotype was seen many times. CDR3 in amino acids: CASSLGLAGVGTQYF. The CDR3 coding sequence is TGCGCCAGCAGCTTGGGACTAGCGGGAGTTGGGACGCAGTATTTT. The rearrangement joins TRBV5-1 to TRBJ2-3, with 12 bases aligning to TRBD2. V lost 0 bases and J lost 9; bases outside the gene matches: 5. Germline V gene sequence: CDR1 SGHRS, CDR2 YFSETQ. This CDR3 contains 15 residues.

This clonotype showed up many times. The junction shows a germline mismatch at one end, possibly a read error. In DNA form, the CDR3 reads TGTGCCAGCAGTACATATCTGGGATACAACTTTGGCTACACCTTC. This codes for CASSTYLGYNFGYTF. The gene calls are TRBV6-2 or TRBV6-3 and TRBJ1-2; D not certain. CDR1 is MNHEY and CDR2 is SVGEGT in the germline V gene. The CDR3 spans 15 residues.